The 21 T cell receptor beta chains reported below all come from one sample, sequenced in a study of blood T cell repertoires in COVID-19. The table came from immunoSEQ multiplex PCR; TCRdb's copy has only in-frame clones and leaves some out. The profile shows 200,000 or so clones, more than 65% of them singletons. Sequencing was done on a sample of peripheral blood. The receptor source for this set is a woman aged 60 to 75 with acute or convalescent COVID-19.

This sequence joins TRBV9 and TRBJ1-1; a possible D gene is TRBD1 (5 bases). From germline, CDR1 is SGDLS and CDR2 YYNGEE. Trimming took off 1 base at V and 3 bases at J, with 13 bases between the two ends. The CDR3 consists of 15 residues. Here the CDR3 DNA reads TGTGCCAGCAGCGTATCAGGGATCGGGTACACTGAAGCTTTCTTT. This gives the protein CASSVSGIGYTEAFF.

The chain has TRBV7-9 and TRBJ1-2, with D perhaps matching TRBD1 (6 bases). V gave up 6 bases and J gave up 2 bases, with 13 bases separating them. In germline, CDR1 is SEHNR, CDR2 FQNEAQ (reference sequence). The CDR3 contains 14 residues. This CDR3 reads CASRMVDRNYGYTF. The CDR3 bases are TGTGCCAGCAGGATGGTCGACAGGAACTATGGCTACACCTTC.

The chain joins TRBV7-9 to TRBJ1-1, with D perhaps matching TRBD1 (5 bases). There are 16 residues in the CDR3. With 5 bases removed from V and 4 bases from J, the gap between germline ends came to 20 bases. Germline V CDR1 and CDR2: SEHNR, FQNEAQ (reference sequence). The CDR3 loop is CASSVGGTSGGTEAFF. The CDR3 region has the DNA TGTGCCAGCAGCGTAGGCGGGACTTCTGGGGGCACTGAAGCTTTCTTT.

This clone was recorded a few times. The V gene is TRBV28, the J gene TRBJ1-3; a weak D match, TRBD1 (6 bases). Germline lookup yields CDR1 MDHEN and CDR2 SYDVKM. The CDR3 contains 14 residues. Trimming removed 5 bases at V and 2 bases at J, with 10 bases between. The CDR3 sequence: CASSGSGAGNTIYF. Here the CDR3 DNA reads TGTGCCAGCAGTGGGTCAGGGGCTGGAAACACCATATATTTT.

This clone was counted once. The rearrangement uses TRBV6-1 and TRBJ1-4; D unclear. The CDR3 contains 15 residues. Trimming took off 3 bases at V and 4 bases at J, with 12 bases between the two ends. In germline, CDR1 is MNHNS, CDR2 SASEGT. The CDR3 here is CASSDTTGGNEKLFF. As DNA, the CDR3 is TGTGCCAGCAGTGACACGACCGGCGGTAATGAAAAACTGTTTTTT.

V is TRBV28 and J is TRBJ2-4; possibly TRBD2 for D (7 bases). The germline CDR1 and CDR2 sequences are MDHEN and SYDVKM. V lost 4 bases to trimming and J lost 8 bases, with 21 bases between them. The CDR3 runs to 16 residues. The CDR3 spells CASSSPGGLAGDIQYF. The CDR3 DNA is TGTGCCAGCAGTTCCCCCGGGGGGCTAGCTGGTGACATTCAGTACTTC.

The rearrangement uses TRBV5-5 and TRBJ1-5; TRBD1 is a possible D gene (6 bases). The germline V gene encodes CDR1 SGHKS and CDR2 YYEKEE (reference sequence). Deletions cut 3 bases from V and 6 bases from J, with 13 bases between. The CDR3 covers 14 residues. The CDR3 nucleotides read TGTGCCAGCAGCTGGGGACAAATGGGTCAGCCCCAGCATTTT. It translates to CASSWGQMGQPQHF.

V gene TRBV5-1 combines with J gene TRBJ1-4; 7 bases are shared with TRBD1. V shed 5 bases and J 2 bases; nucleotides not matched to a gene: 3. This CDR3 contains 14 residues. Germline loops: CDR1 SGHRS, CDR2 YFSETQ. Here the CDR3 reads CASRPGGTNEKLFF. The CDR3 DNA reads TGCGCCAGCAGACCAGGGGGGACTAATGAAAAACTGTTTTTT.

V is TRBV28 and J is TRBJ1-4; weak D call: TRBD1 (5 bases). Trimming took 6 bases from V and 9 from J, leaving 14 bases between them. The CDR3 covers 13 residues. Germline assignment: CDR1 MDHEN and CDR2 SYDVKM. The CDR3 loop reads CASSGGWLKKLFF. CDR3 DNA sequence: TGTGCCAGCAGCGGGGGTTGGCTTAAAAAACTGTTTTTT.

The chain is built from TRBV30 and TRBJ2-1; TRBD2 aligns across 9 bases. The CDR3 spans 14 residues. Germline CDR1 GTSNPN, CDR2 SVGIG (reference sequence). V shed 0 bases and J 7 bases; nucleotides not matched to a gene: 4. CDR3 in amino acids: CAWSVEAGGNEQFF. In DNA form, the CDR3 reads TGTGCCTGGAGTGTCGAAGCGGGGGGAAATGAGCAGTTCTTC.

This chain joins TRBV9 and TRBJ1-2; the match to TRBD1 covers 10 bases. J lost 4 bases, V lost 0 bases, and 3 bases had no gene match. Per germline, CDR1 SGDLS and CDR2 YYNGEE. There are 15 residues in the CDR3. This chain's CDR3 is CASSVGDRGIYGYTF. The CDR3 bases are TGTGCCAGCAGCGTAGGGGACAGGGGTATCTATGGCTACACCTTC.

CDR3 residues: CASRTLGTGGIGYTF. For the CDR3, the DNA is TGTGCCAGCAGGACCCTCGGGACAGGGGGAATTGGCTACACCTTC. The chain uses TRBV6-5 and TRBJ1-2, with 11 bases fitting TRBD1. Trimming at V came to 6 bases and at J to 7 bases, leaving 10 bases not matched to a gene. The germline gives CDR1 MNHEY, CDR2 SVGAGI. There are 15 residues in the CDR3.

The gene calls are TRBV3-1 (or the pseudogene TRBV3-2) and TRBJ1-1, with D perhaps TRBD1 (5 bases). V shed 1 base and J shed 3 bases, with 12 bases lying between them. The CDR3 spans 15 residues. The V gene's germline CDR1 is LGHDT and CDR2 YNNKEL (reference sequence). The CDR3 DNA sequence: TGTGCCAGCAGCCAAGCCCCCCACAGGTACACTGAAGCTTTCTTT. As protein: CASSQAPHRYTEAFF.

The chain has TRBV3-1 (or the pseudogene TRBV3-2) and TRBJ1-3; the D is unclear. Germline V gene sequence: CDR1 LGHDT, CDR2 YNNKEL (reference sequence). The CDR3 consists of 16 residues. The ends were cut back, 1 base at V and 7 bases at J, with 17 bases in the middle. The CDR3 sequence: CASSQGRRLAGNTIYF. CDR3 sequence (DNA): TGTGCCAGCAGCCAAGGTCGGCGTCTGGCGGGGAACACCATATATTTT.

This chain links TRBV3-1 (or the pseudogene TRBV3-2) with TRBJ1-4, with D perhaps matching TRBD1 (5 bases). This CDR3 is built from 16 residues. Trimming removed 4 bases at V and 8 bases at J, with 20 bases between. Germline V CDR1 and CDR2: LGHDT, YNNKEL (reference sequence). The CDR3 sequence: CASSPGSGGALEKLFF. CDR3 sequence (DNA): TGTGCCAGCAGCCCCGGTTCCGGAGGGGCTTTAGAAAAACTGTTTTTT.

The chain joins TRBV2 to TRBJ2-3, with a tentative D call TRBD2 (6 bases). The ends were cut back, 7 bases at V and 2 bases at J, with 13 bases in the middle. This CDR3 comprises 14 residues. Germline lookup yields CDR1 SNHLY and CDR2 FYNNEI. This CDR3 reads CASKIERVTDTQYF. Written as DNA, the CDR3 is TGTGCCAGCAAGATCGAGCGGGTCACAGATACGCAGTATTTT.

There are a few counts of this clone. The chain employs TRBV15 and TRBJ1-5; TRBD1 agrees at 9 bases. The J segment lost 2 bases and the V segment lost 3 bases, leaving 5 bases of the junction unmatched. The CDR3 has 16 residues. Germline-derived CDR1 and CDR2 are LNHNV and YYDKDF (reference sequence). CDR3 sequence: CATSRDRGLGNQPQHF. DNA for the CDR3: TGTGCCACCAGCAGGGACAGGGGATTAGGCAATCAGCCCCAGCATTTT.

The CDR3 protein is CASSPTGQGTEAFF. CDR3 DNA: TGTGCCAGCAGCCCGACCGGACAGGGCACTGAAGCTTTCTTT. The V and J genes are TRBV6-5 and TRBJ1-1; 8 positions agree with TRBD1. J lost 4 bases, V lost 6 bases, and 7 bases had no gene match. Looked up from germline, CDR1 is MNHEY and CDR2 is SVGAGI. The CDR3 runs to 14 residues.

CDR3 sequence reads: CASSTDRPRAGAHNEQFF. CDR3 DNA: TGTGCCAGCTCAACAGACCGCCCCAGAGCGGGGGCCCACAATGAGCAGTTCTTC. The rearrangement links TRBV18 to TRBJ2-1; 8 bases are a match to TRBD2. Trimming cost V 5 bases and J 5 bases; bases outside gene matches: 17. This CDR3 spans 18 amino acids. Germline values: CDR1 KGHSH, CDR2 LQKENI.

This chain joins TRBV4-1 and TRBJ2-1; no clear D. V was cut by 0 bases and J by 12 bases, with 12 bases left in between. Germline V gene data show CDR1 as MGHRA and CDR2 as YSYEKL. The CDR3 length is 13 residues. Here the CDR3 reads CASSQDLRIGQFF. CDR3 coding DNA: TGCGCCAGCAGCCAAGATTTGCGAATTGGGCAGTTCTTC.

The chain uses TRBV14 and TRBJ1-2; D might be TRBD1 (6 bases). Germline CDR1 SGHDN, CDR2 FVKESK. CDR3 size: 13 residues. Trimming removed 5 bases at V and 4 bases at J, with 11 bases between. The CDR3 loop reads CASSSQGTYGYTF. CDR3 DNA sequence: TGTGCCAGCAGCTCGCAGGGGACCTATGGCTACACCTTC. Full variable domain (rest looked up from reference TRBV14 and TRBJ1-2): EAGVTQFPSHSVIEKGQTVTLRCDPISGHDNLYWYRRVMGKEIKFLLHFVKESKQDESGMPNNRFLAERTGGTYSTLKVQPAELEDSGVYFCASSSQGTYGYTFGSGTRLTVV.